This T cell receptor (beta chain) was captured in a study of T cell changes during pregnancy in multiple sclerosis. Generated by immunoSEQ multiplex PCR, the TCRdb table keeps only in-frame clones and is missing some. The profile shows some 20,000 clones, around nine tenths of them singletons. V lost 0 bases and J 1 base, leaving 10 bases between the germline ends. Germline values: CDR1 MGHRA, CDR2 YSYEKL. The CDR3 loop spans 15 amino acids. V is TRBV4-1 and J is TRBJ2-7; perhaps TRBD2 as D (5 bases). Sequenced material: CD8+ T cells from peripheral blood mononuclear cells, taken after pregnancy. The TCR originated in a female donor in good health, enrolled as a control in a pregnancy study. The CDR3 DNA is TGCGCCAGCAGCCAAGATGAGGGTTGGTCCTACGAGCAGTACTTC. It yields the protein CASSQDEGWSYEQYF.